These T cell receptor beta chains were read from a single sample in a study of blood T cell repertoires in COVID-19. TCRdb's copy holds only in-frame clones and misses some; the assay was immunoSEQ multiplex PCR. The table records tens of thousands of clones, about 70% of them present only once. Sequences were obtained from peripheral blood. The receptors were gathered from a woman aged 80 or over with active or convalescent COVID-19. The CDR3 runs from the conserved cysteine through the conserved F or W. D genes are given only for firm matches. Clone sizes are given selectively: once, few, many, or a class where the clone is expanded.

D gene: TRBD1
J gene: TRBJ2-3
V gene: TRBV29-1
clone size: -
CDR3 DNA: TGCAGCGTCACACAGGGGGCGAGGACAGATACGCAGTATTTT
CDR3 protein: CSVTQGARTDTQYF

D gene: -
J gene: TRBJ1-1
V gene: TRBV4-1
clone size: -
CDR3 DNA: TGCGCCAGCAGCCAACGCCGGGACACCCCGCCAGAAGCTTTCTTT
CDR3 protein: CASSQRRDTPPEAFF

D gene: -
J gene: TRBJ2-3
V gene: TRBV9
clone size: -
CDR3 DNA: TGTGCCAGCAGTGCCTCCATAGCTTACCGCCTCAACACAGATACGCAGTATTTT
CDR3 protein: CASSASIAYRLNTDTQYF

D gene: -
J gene: TRBJ1-1
V gene: TRBV3-1/TRBV3-2
clone size: -
CDR3 DNA: TGTGCCAGCAGCTTCCCGGGCACTGAAGCTTTCTTT
CDR3 protein: CASSFPGTEAFF

D gene: -
J gene: TRBJ2-3
V gene: TRBV9
clone size: many
CDR3 DNA: TGTGCCAGCAGCGTAGAAGGGAGCCACACAGATACGCAGTATTTT
CDR3 protein: CASSVEGSHTDTQYF

D gene: -
J gene: TRBJ1-1
V gene: TRBV30
clone size: -
CDR3 DNA: TGTGCCTGGAGAAGGACAGTCTGGACTGAAGCTTTCTTT
CDR3 protein: CAWRRTVWTEAFF

D gene: -
J gene: TRBJ2-2
V gene: TRBV27
clone size: -
CDR3 DNA: TGTGCCAGCAGAGCGGGGAACACCGGGGAGCTGTTTTTT
CDR3 protein: CASRAGNTGELFF

D gene: -
J gene: TRBJ1-2
V gene: TRBV16
clone size: -
CDR3 DNA: TGTGCCAGCAGCGGGGAGGGGCTCTATGGCTACACCTTC
CDR3 protein: CASSGEGLYGYTF

D gene: TRBD2
J gene: TRBJ2-3
V gene: TRBV9
clone size: -
CDR3 DNA: TGTGCCAGCAGCTTTAGCGGGGGGGCAGTCGATACGCAGTATTTT
CDR3 protein: CASSFSGGAVDTQYF

D gene: -
J gene: TRBJ1-1
V gene: TRBV9
clone size: -
CDR3 DNA: TGTGCCAGCAGCTCACAGATGAACACTGAAGCTTTCTTT
CDR3 protein: CASSSQMNTEAFF

D gene: TRBD1
J gene: TRBJ2-7
V gene: TRBV27
clone size: -
CDR3 DNA: TGTGCCAGTTCGGACAGGGGAATCAACGAGCAGTACTTC
CDR3 protein: CASSDRGINEQYF